This T cell receptor beta chain originates from a study of T cell changes during pregnancy in multiple sclerosis. The method was immunoSEQ multiplex PCR; TCRdb's version includes in-frame clones alone and lacks a portion of them. The table has around 77,000 clones, roughly nine tenths seen once. Germline V CDR1 and CDR2: MGHRA, YSYEKL. The CDR3 contains 17 residues. Trimming stripped 2 bases from V and 3 bases from J, with 19 bases between. This sequence joins TRBV4-1 and TRBJ1-2; the D gene is possibly TRBD1 (6 bases). The sequence derives from a female donor with multiple sclerosis, enrolled in a pregnancy study. Sequences were derived from peripheral blood, sampled in the third trimester of pregnancy. The CDR3: CASSQKGGESGDYGYTF. CDR3 DNA sequence: TGCGCCAGCAGCCAAAAGGGGGGGGAATCAGGAGACTATGGCTACACCTTC.